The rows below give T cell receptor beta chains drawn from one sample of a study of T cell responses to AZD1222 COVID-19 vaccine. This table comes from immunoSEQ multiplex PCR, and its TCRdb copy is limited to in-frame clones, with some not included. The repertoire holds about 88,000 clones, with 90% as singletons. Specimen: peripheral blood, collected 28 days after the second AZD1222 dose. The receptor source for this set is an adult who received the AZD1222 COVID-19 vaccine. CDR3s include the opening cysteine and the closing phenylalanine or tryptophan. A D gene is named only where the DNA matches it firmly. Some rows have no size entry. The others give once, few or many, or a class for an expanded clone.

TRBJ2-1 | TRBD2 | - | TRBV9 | TGTGCCAGCAGCGTAGCTCGGGGGGGCGATGAGCAGTTCTTC | CASSVARGGDEQFF
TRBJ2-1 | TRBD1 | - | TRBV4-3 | TGCGCCAGCAGCCAAGGCTTATCAGGGGGCAAATGGGATGAGCAGTTCTTC | CASSQGLSGGKWDEQFF
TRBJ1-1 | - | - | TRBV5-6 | TGTGCCAGCAGCTTGGTGCGGTGGGATCGAGGCACTGAAGCTTTCTTT | CASSLVRWDRGTEAFF
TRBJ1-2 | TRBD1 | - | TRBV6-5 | TGTGCCAGCAGTAGACAGGGCAGCTATGGCTACACCTTC | CASSRQGSYGYTF
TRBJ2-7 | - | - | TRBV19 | TGTGCCAGTAGTATTGGGGACGCAAGGGCCGAGCAGTACTTC | CASSIGDARAEQYF
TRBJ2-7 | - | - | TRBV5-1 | TGCGCCAGCAGCTTGACAGGGTACGAGCAGTACTTC | CASSLTGYEQYF
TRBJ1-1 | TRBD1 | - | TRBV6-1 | TGTGCCAGCAGTGATCCGGGGCGACAGGGGGCGAGCACTGAAGCTTTCTTT | CASSDPGRQGASTEAFF
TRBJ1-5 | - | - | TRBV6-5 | TGTGCCAGCAGTTACTCGACTGATCAGCCCCAGCATTTT | CASSYSTDQPQHF
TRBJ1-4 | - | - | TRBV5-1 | TGCGCCAGCAGCTCCGGACAGACTGCAACTAATGAAAAACTGTTTTTT | CASSSGQTATNEKLFF
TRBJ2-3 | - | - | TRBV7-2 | TGTGCCAGCAGCTCATATACAGGCGCAGATACGCAGTATTTT | CASSSYTGADTQYF
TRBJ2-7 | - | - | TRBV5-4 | TGTGCCAGCAGCTTTTTCAACGAGCAGTACTTC | CASSFFNEQYF
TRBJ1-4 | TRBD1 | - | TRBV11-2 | TGTGCCAGCAGCTTAGGGGAGAGACAGGGGGCAAGTGAAAAACTGTTTTTT | CASSLGERQGASEKLFF
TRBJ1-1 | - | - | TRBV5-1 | TGCGCCAGCAGCTTAACAGGGACCAACACTGAAGCTTTCTTT | CASSLTGTNTEAFF
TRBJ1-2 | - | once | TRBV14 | TGTGCCAGCAGCCAAGATCAGAGTGACTACACCTTC | CASSQDQSDYTF
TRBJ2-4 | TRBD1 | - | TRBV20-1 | TGCAGTGCTAGTATACCGGGACAGAGAGCCAAAAACATTCAGTACTTC | CSASIPGQRAKNIQYF
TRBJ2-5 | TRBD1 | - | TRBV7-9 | TGTGCCAGCAGCTCCCCTAGAGGGACAGGGGTTATGGAGACCCAGTACTTC | CASSSPRGTGVMETQYF
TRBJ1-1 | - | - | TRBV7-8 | TGTGCCAGCAGCTCCACGGGGAACACTGAAGCTTTCTTT | CASSSTGNTEAFF
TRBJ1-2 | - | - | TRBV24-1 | TGTGCCACCAGTGATTATCAGGGCCGGGATGGCTACACCTTC | CATSDYQGRDGYTF
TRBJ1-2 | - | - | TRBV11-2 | TGTGCCAGCAGCTCGGACCTCTATGGCTACACCTTC | CASSSDLYGYTF
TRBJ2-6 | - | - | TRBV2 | TGTGCCAGCAGTGAAGACATTAGGGCGGCTGGGGCCAACGTCCTGACTTTC | CASSEDIRAAGANVLTF
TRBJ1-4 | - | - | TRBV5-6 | TGTGCCAGCAGCTTTTATTCGCACTCAACTAATGAAAAACTGTTTTTT | CASSFYSHSTNEKLFF
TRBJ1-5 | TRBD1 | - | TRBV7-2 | TGTGCCAGCAGCTCGACAGGGGATCAGCCCCAGCATTTT | CASSSTGDQPQHF
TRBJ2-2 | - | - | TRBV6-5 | TGTGCCAGCAACCGACTGGGTAACACCGGGGAGCTGTTTTTT | CASNRLGNTGELFF
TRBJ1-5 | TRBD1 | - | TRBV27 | TGTGCCAGCAGTTTGGACAGGGGGAATCAGCCCCAGCATTTT | CASSLDRGNQPQHF
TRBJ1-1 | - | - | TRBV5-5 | TGTGCCAGCAGCTTAGTAAATAGGGACACTGAAGCTTTCTTT | CASSLVNRDTEAFF
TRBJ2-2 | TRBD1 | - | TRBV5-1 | TGCGCCAGCGCCGGGACAGGTTTCACCGGGGAGCTGTTTTTT | CASAGTGFTGELFF
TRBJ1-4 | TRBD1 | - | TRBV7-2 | TGTGCCAGCAGCTTAAGGACAGGAGGAGGTGAAAAACTGTTTTTT | CASSLRTGGGEKLFF
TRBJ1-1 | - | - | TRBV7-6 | TGTGCCAGCAGCTTGGACCTGAACACTGAAGCTTTCTTT | CASSLDLNTEAFF
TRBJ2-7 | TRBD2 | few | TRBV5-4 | TGTGCCAGCAGCTGGGCGGGGGGCGAGCAGTACTTC | CASSWAGGEQYF